Presented here are 8 T cell receptor beta chains from one specimen sequenced in a study of T-cell memory formation after mild COVID-19. TCRdb recomputed calls from the 5' RACE reads with MiXCR, one row per CDR3 protein. The table lists 450,000 or so distinct CDR3 sequences, 25% of them singletons. The sequenced sample was PBMCs or a T cell subset sorted from them (not recorded which). The receptors were gathered from an adult woman who had mild COVID-19 (a few samples of this study predate the infection). Cell type and time point are not known.

The V gene is TRBV2, the J gene TRBJ1-1; 8 positions match TRBD1. Germline assignment: CDR1 SNHLY and CDR2 FYNNEI. The V gene end was trimmed by 6 bases and the J gene end by 10 bases; junction bases not matched to a gene: 13. The CDR3 spans 14 residues. The CDR3 DNA reads as TGTGCCAGCAGGGGAGATACAGGGGGACGGGGAGCTTTCTTT. Translation: CASRGDTGGRGAFF. The full variable domain, its missing parts supplied by reference TRBV2 and TRBJ1-1, is EPEVTQTPSHQVTQMGQEVILRCVPISNHLYFYWYRQILGQKVEFLVSFYNNEISEKSEIFDDQFSVERPDGSNFTLKIRSTKLEDSAMYFCASRGDTGGRGAFFGQGTRLTVV.

There are a few counts of this clonotype. The gene calls are TRBV4-2 and TRBJ2-7; TRBD1 matches 8 bases. The germline gives CDR1 LGHNA, CDR2 YNFKEQ. Trimming at V came to 2 bases and at J to 3 bases, leaving 9 bases not matched to a gene. This CDR3 is 16 amino acids long. CDR3 loop: CASSQRQPGGNYEQYF. CDR3 DNA: TGTGCCAGCAGCCAACGGCAGCCAGGGGGCAACTACGAGCAGTACTTC.

The rearrangement links TRBV11-2 to TRBJ2-3; TRBD2 matches at 8 bases. CDR3 length: 15 amino acids. Trimming removed 5 bases from V and 0 bases from J; junction bases left unmatched: 4. Germline CDR1 reads SGHAT; CDR2 reads FQNNGV. The CDR3 sequence: CASSPGGGSTDTQYF. CDR3 nucleotides: TGTGCCAGCAGCCCCGGCGGGGGGAGCACAGATACGCAGTATTTT.

This chain joins TRBV20-1 and TRBJ2-7, with D unresolved. The CDR3 is 11 amino acids. Between the trimmed V and J ends, which lost 0 bases and 6 bases, there was a span of 6 bases. Per the germline V gene, CDR1 is DFQATT and CDR2 is SNEGSKA (reference sequence). The CDR3 coding sequence is TGCAGTGCTAGAGATTTGGGCGAGCAGTACTTC. Its protein product is CSARDLGEQYF.

This clonotype came up many times. This chain's CDR3 is CASSPPNPRQEQKQPQHF. The CDR3, as DNA: TGTGCCAGCTCACCACCGAATCCGAGACAGGAACAGAAGCAGCCCCAGCATTTT. The rearrangement links TRBV18 to TRBJ1-5; perhaps TRBD1 as D (6 bases). V was pared by 0 bases and J by 7 bases, with 22 bases between. The CDR3 consists of 18 residues. CDR1 and CDR2 (germline): KGHSH, LQKENI.

The chain joins TRBV15 to TRBJ1-1; 9 nucleotides match TRBD1. V shed 3 bases, J shed 5 bases, and the junction held 13 bases outside the gene matches. This CDR3 contains 17 residues. The germline V gene encodes CDR1 LNHNV and CDR2 YYDKDF (reference sequence). The CDR3 nucleotides are TGTGCCACCAGCAGGAGGACAGGGGCGCGCTCAGTGACTGAAGCTTTCTTT. Protein: CATSRRTGARSVTEAFF.

The V and J genes are TRBV2 and TRBJ2-3, with 8 bases identical to TRBD1. From germline, CDR1 is SNHLY and CDR2 FYNNEI. This CDR3 region has 12 residues. J lost 11 bases, V lost 5 bases, and 6 bases had no gene match. The CDR3 nucleotides are TGTGCCAGCAGTACAGGGGGACGGGGGCAGTATTTT. Protein: CASSTGGRGQYF.

The chain uses TRBV28 and TRBJ2-3; D call uncertain. CDR3 size: 13 residues. Germline V gene data show CDR1 as MDHEN and CDR2 as SYDVKM. V gave up 8 bases and J gave up 6 bases, with 15 bases separating them. CDR3 nucleotide sequence: TGTGCCAGCCTCTCGCGCTCCTGGGATACGCAGTATTTT. Translation: CASLSRSWDTQYF.